The entry below gives a single T cell receptor beta chain sequence along with its context. Primers: 60 Vbeta forward and 13 Jbeta reverse. The assay was immunoSEQ multiplex PCR, and TCRdb's table has in-frame clones only and misses some. The top ten hold 2.5% to 4% of the sample, which has roughly 100,000 clones, around two thirds seen once. The CDR3 covers 13 residues. Per germline, CDR1 MNHEY and CDR2 SMNVEV (reference sequence). The V and J ends lost 5 bases and 0 bases respectively, with 7 bases between them. The entry originates in a study of cytomegalovirus exposure and HLA in healthy donors. Study in general: Across more than 350 genotyped donors, 65% to 90% landed in the Caucasian-associated ancestry cluster.

Donors showed nominal health when sampled, although they likely had unrecorded immune exposures. The sample was PBMCs. The chain recombines TRBV27 with TRBJ1-1, with no clear D. The source of this sequence is a woman between 50 and 59 years old in good health and CMV-seronegative. The CDR3 coding sequence is TGTGCCAGCAGTCAGAGGATGAACACTGAAGCTTTCTTT. Encoded protein: CASSQRMNTEAFF.